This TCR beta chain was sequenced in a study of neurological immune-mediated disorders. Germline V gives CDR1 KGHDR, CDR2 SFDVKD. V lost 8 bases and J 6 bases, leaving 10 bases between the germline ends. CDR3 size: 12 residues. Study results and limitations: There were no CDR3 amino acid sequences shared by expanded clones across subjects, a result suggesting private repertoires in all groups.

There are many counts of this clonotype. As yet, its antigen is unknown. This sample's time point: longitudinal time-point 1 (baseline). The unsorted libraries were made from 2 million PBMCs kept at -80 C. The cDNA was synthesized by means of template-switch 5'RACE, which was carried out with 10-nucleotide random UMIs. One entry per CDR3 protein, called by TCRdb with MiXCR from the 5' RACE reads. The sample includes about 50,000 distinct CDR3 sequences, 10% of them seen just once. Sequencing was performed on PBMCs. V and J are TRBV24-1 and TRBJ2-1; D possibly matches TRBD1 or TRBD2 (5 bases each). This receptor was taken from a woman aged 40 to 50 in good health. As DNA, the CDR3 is TGTGCCACCACGGGGCTGTTCAATGAGCAGTTCTTC. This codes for CATTGLFNEQFF.